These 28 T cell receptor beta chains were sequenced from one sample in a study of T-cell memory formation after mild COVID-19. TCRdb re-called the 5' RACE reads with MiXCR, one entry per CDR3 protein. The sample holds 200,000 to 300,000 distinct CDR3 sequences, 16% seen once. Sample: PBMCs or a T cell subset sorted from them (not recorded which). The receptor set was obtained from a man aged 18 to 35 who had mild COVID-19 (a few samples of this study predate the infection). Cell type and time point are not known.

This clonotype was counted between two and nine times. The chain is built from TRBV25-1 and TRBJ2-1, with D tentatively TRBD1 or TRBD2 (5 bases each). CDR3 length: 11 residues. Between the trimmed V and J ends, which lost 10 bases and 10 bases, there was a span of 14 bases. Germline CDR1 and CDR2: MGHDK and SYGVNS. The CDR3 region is CATTVGAEQFF. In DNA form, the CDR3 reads TGTGCCACCACTGTCGGGGCAGAGCAGTTCTTC.

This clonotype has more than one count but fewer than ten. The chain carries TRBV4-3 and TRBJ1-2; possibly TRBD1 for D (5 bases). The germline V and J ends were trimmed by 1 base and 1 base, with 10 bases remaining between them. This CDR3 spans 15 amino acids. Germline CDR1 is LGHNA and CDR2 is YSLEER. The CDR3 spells CASSQGLGLNYGYTF. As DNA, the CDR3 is TGCGCCAGCAGCCAAGGTCTGGGACTTAACTATGGCTACACCTTC.

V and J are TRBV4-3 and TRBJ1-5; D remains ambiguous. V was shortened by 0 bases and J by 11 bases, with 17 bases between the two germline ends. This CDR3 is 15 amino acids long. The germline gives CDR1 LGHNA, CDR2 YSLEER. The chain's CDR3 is CASSQEVSNEQAQHF. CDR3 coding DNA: TGCGCCAGCAGCCAAGAAGTATCAAATGAGCAGGCCCAGCATTTT.

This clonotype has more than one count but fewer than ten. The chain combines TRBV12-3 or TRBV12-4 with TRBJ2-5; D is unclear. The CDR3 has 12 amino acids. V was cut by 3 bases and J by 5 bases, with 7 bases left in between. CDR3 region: CASSLGDETQYF. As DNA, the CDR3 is TGTGCCAGCAGTTTGGGCGACGAGACCCAGTACTTC.

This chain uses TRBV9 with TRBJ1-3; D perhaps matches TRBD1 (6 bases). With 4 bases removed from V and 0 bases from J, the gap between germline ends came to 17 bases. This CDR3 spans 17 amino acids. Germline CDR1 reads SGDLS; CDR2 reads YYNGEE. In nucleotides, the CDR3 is TGTGCCAGCAGCCGATCCGGGACACCTAACTCTGGAAACACCATATATTTT. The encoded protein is CASSRSGTPNSGNTIYF.

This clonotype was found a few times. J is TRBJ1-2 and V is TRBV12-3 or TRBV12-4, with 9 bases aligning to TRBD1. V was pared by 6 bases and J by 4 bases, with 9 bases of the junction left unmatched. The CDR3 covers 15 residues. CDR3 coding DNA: TGTGCCAGCAGACCCGGACAGGGGAAATCCTATGGCTACACCTTC. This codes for CASRPGQGKSYGYTF.

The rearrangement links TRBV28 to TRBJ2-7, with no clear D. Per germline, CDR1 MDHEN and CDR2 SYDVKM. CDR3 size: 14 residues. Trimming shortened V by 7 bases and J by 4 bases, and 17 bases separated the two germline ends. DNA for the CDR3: TGTGCCAGCAACCACCGGGCTGCACCGTACGAGCAGTACGTC. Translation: CASNHRAAPYEQYV.

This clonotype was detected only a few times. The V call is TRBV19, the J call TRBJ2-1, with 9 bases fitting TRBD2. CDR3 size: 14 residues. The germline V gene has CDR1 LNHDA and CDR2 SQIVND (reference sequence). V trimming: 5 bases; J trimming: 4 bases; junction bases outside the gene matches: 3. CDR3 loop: CASSSAGGYNEQFF. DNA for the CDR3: TGTGCCAGTAGTTCGGCGGGGGGGTACAATGAGCAGTTCTTC. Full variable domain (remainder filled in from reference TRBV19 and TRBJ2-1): DGGITQSPKYLFRKEGQNVTLSCEQNLNHDAMYWYRQDPGQGLRLIYYSQIVNDFQKGDIAEGYSVSREKKESFPLTVTSAQKNPTAFYLCASSSAGGYNEQFFGPGTRLTVL.

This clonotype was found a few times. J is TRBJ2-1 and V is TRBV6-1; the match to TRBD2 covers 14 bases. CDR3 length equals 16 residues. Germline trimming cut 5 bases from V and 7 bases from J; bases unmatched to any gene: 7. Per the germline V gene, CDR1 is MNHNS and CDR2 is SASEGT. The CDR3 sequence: CASSRLAGGPKNEQFF. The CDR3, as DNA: TGTGCCAGCAGTAGACTAGCGGGGGGGCCTAAGAATGAGCAGTTCTTC.

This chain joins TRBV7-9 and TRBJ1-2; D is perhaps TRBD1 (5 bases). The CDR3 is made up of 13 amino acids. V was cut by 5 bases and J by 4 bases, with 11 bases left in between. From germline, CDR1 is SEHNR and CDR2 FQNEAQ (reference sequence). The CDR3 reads CASSQGQTYGYTF. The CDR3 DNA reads TGTGCCAGCAGCCAGGGCCAGACCTATGGCTACACCTTC.

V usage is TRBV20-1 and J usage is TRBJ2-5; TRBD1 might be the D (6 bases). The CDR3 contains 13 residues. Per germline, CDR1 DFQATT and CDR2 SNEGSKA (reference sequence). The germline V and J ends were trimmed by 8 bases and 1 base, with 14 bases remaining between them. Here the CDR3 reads CSQQGLGQETQYF. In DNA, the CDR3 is TGCAGTCAACAGGGCCTCGGCCAAGAGACCCAGTACTTC.

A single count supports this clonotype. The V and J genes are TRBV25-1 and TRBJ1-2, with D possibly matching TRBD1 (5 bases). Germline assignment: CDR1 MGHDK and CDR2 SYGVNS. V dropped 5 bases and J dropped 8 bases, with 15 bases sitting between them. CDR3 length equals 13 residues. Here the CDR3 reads CASSIQGRGGYTF. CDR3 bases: TGTGCCAGCAGTATCCAGGGACGAGGAGGCTACACCTTC.

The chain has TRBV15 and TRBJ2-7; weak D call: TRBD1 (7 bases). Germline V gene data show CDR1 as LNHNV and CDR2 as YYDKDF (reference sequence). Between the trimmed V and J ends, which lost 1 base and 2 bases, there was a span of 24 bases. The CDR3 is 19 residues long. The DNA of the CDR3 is TGTGCCACCAGCAGAGGGGGGATGGCAGGGGGGACCCAACCCTACGAGCAGTACTTC. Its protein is CATSRGGMAGGTQPYEQYF. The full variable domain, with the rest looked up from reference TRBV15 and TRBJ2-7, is DAMVIQNPRYQVTQFGKPVTLSCSQTLNHNVMYWYQQKSSQAPKLLFHYYDKDFNNEADTPDNFQSRRPNTSFCFLDIRSPGLGDTAMYLCATSRGGMAGGTQPYEQYFGPGTRLTVT.

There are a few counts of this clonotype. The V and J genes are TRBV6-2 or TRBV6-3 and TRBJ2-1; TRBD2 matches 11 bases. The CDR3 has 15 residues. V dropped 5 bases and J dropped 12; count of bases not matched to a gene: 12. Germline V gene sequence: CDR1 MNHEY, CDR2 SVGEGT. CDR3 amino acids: CASSGPESSGGMQFF. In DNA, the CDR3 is TGTGCCAGCAGTGGACCGGAATCTAGCGGGGGGATGCAGTTCTTC.

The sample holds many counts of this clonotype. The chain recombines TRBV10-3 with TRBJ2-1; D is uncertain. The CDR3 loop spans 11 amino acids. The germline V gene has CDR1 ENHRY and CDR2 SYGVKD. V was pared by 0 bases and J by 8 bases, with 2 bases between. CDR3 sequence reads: CAISESYEQFF. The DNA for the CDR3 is TGTGCCATCAGTGAGTCTTATGAGCAGTTCTTC.

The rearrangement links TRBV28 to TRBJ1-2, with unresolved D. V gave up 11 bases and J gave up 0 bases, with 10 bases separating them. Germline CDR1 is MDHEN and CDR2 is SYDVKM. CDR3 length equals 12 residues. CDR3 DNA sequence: TGTGCCGCCAGCCGAGCTAACTATGGCTACACCTTC. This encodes CAASRANYGYTF.

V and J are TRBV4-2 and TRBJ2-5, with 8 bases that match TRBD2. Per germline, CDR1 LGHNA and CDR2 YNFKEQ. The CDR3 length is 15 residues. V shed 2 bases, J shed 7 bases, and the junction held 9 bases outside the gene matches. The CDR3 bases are TGTGCCAGCAGCCAAATTCCGGAGCGGGGGAGGACCCAGTACTTC. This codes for CASSQIPERGRTQYF.

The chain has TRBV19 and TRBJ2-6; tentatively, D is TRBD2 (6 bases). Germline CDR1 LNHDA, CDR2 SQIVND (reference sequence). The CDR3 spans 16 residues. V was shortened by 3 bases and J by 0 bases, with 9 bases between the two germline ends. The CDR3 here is CASSMGLISGANVLTF. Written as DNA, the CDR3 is TGTGCCAGTAGTATGGGACTGATCTCTGGGGCCAACGTCCTGACTTTC.

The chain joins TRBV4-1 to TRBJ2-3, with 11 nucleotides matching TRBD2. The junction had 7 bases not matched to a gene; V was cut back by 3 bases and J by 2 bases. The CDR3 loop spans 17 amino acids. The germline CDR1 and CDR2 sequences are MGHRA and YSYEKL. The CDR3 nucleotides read TGCGCCAGCAGCCAGGCGACTAGCGGGGACTTCACAGATACGCAGTATTTT. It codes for CASSQATSGDFTDTQYF.

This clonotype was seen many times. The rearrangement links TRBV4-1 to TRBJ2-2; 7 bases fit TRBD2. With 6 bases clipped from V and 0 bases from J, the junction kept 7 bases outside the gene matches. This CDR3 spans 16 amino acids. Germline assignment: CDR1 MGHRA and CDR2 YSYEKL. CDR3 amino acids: CASRQRGDPNTGELFF. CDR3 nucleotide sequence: TGCGCCAGCAGGCAGCGGGGAGATCCGAACACCGGGGAGCTGTTTTTT.

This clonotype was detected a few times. The CDR3 here is CASSYGAPGLPYEQYV. CDR3 nucleotides: TGTGCCAGCAGTTACGGTGCGCCGGGACTCCCCTACGAGCAGTACGTC. J is TRBJ2-7 and V is TRBV6-2 or TRBV6-3, with D perhaps TRBD2 (6 bases). Germline CDR1 is MNHEY and CDR2 is SVGEGT. Trimming took 2 bases from V and 2 from J, leaving 16 bases between them. CDR3 size: 16 residues.

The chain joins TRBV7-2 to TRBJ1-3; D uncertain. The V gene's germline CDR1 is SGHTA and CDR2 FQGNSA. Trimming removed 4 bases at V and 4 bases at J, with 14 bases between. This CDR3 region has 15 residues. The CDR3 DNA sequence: TGTGCCAGCAGCTCCCCCCCGGTGGGAGGAAACACCATATATTTT. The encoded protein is CASSSPPVGGNTIYF.

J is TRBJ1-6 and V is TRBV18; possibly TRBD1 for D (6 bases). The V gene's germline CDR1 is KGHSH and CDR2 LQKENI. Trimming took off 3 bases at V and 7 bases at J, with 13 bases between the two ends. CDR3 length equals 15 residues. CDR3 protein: CASSPRSRGNSPLHF. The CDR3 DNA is TGTGCCAGCTCACCGCGGAGCAGGGGCAATTCACCCCTCCACTTT.

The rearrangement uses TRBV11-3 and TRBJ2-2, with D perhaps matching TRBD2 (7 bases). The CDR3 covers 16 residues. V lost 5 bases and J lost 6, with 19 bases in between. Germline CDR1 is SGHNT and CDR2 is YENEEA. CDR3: CASSPGEGGRAGELFF. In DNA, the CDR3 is TGTGCCAGCAGCCCAGGGGAGGGCGGCCGAGCCGGGGAGCTGTTTTTT.

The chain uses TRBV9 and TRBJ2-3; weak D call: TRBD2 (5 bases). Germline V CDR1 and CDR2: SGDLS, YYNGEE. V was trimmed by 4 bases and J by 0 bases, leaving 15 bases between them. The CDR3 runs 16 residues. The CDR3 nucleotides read TGTGCCAGCAGCCCGTGGACTCTACAGAGCACAGATACGCAGTATTTT. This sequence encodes CASSPWTLQSTDTQYF.

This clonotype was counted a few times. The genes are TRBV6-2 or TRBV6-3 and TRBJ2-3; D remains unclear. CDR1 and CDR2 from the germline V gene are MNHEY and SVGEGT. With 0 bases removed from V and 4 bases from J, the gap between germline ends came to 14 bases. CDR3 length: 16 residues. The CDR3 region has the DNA TGTGCCAGCAGTTACTCGAATTTCTGGTCTCCAGATACGCAGTATTTT. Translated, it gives CASSYSNFWSPDTQYF.

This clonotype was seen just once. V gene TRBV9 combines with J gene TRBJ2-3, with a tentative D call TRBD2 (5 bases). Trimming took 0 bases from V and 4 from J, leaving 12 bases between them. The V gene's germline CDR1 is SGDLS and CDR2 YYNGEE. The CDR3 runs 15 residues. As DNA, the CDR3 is TGTGCCAGCAGCGTAGGGCTAGGAGGAGCAGATACGCAGTATTTT. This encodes CASSVGLGGADTQYF.

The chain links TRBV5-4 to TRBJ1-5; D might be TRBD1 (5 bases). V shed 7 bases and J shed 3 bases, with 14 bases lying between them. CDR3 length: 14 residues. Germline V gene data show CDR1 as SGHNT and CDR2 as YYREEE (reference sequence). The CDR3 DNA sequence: TGTGCCAGCCCTTACGTCAGGGACAATCAGCCCCAGCATTTT. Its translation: CASPYVRDNQPQHF.